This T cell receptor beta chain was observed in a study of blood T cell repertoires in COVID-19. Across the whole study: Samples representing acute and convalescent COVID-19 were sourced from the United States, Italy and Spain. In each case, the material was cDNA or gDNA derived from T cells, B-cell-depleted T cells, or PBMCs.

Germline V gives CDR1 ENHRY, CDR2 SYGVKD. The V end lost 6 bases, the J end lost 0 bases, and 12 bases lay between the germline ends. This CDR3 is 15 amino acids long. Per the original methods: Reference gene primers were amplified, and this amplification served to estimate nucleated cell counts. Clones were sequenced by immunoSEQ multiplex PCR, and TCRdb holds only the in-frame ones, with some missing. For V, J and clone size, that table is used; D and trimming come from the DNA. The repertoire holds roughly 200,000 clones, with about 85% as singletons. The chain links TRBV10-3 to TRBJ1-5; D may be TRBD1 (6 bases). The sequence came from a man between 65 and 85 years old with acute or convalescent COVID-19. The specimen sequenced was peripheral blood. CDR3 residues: CAISPTGSSNQPQHF. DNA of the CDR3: TGTGCCATCAGCCCTACAGGGAGTAGCAATCAGCCCCAGCATTTT.